Listed here are 15 T cell receptor beta chains from one sample, sequenced in a study of OX40 agonist ivuxolimab in advanced cancers. Generated by immunoSEQ multiplex PCR, the TCRdb table keeps only in-frame clones and is missing some. The profile covers 55,000 to 60,000 clones, with around 81% appearing a single time and 2.8% taken by the ten largest. The sample here was CD4+ or CD8+ T cells sorted from blood, taken in a trial of the OX40 agonist ivuxolimab. These receptors were taken from an adult with an advanced solid tumor such as melanoma, head and neck, liver or kidney cancer.

The chain carries TRBV2 and TRBJ2-6; D might be TRBD2 (6 bases). CDR1 is SNHLY, CDR2 FYNNEI, per germline. The CDR3 consists of 13 residues. Trimming left V 9 bases short and J 2 bases short, with 8 bases between. CDR3 DNA: TGTGCCAGAAGCGGGCCTGGGGCCAACGTCCTGACTTTC. It codes for CARSGPGANVLTF.

The rearrangement uses TRBV30 and TRBJ1-1; no firm D call. The CDR3 is made up of 13 amino acids. Trimming removed 2 bases at V and 1 base at J, with 8 bases between. Germline values: CDR1 GTSNPN, CDR2 SVGIG (reference sequence). The CDR3 region is CAWSPRQNTEAFF. Here the CDR3 DNA reads TGTGCCTGGAGTCCCCGACAGAACACTGAAGCTTTCTTT.

The rearrangement joins TRBV19 to TRBJ1-5; no clear D gene. Trimming took off 4 bases at V and 6 bases at J, with 10 bases between the two ends. The CDR3 is made up of 13 amino acids. CDR1 is LNHDA and CDR2 is SQIVND in the germline V gene (reference sequence). In DNA form, the CDR3 reads TGTGCCAGTAGTACCCCTAAAACTCAGCCCCAGCATTTT. The encoded protein is CASSTPKTQPQHF.

The V gene is TRBV27, the J gene TRBJ1-1; D may be TRBD1 (5 bases). The germline V gene has CDR1 MNHEY and CDR2 SMNVEV (reference sequence). Deletions cut 8 bases from V and 0 bases from J, with 28 bases between. CDR3 length: 19 residues. CDR3: CASAGLVGLDRSMNTEAFF. CDR3 bases: TGTGCCAGCGCCGGTCTCGTCGGTCTAGACAGAAGCATGAACACTGAAGCTTTCTTT.

CDR3 loop: CASSKDVYNEQFF. As DNA, the CDR3 is TGCGCCAGCAGTAAGGATGTCTACAATGAGCAGTTCTTC. The chain couples TRBV5-1 to TRBJ2-1; no clear D. The CDR3 extends over 13 amino acids. Germline V gene sequence: CDR1 SGHRS, CDR2 YFSETQ. Trimming pared 5 bases from V and 3 bases from J, leaving 9 bases between.

The CDR3 nucleotides are TGTGCCAGCAGTTCCCCGGGACAGGGAAACCGGGATGAAAAACTGTTTTTT. Its translation: CASSSPGQGNRDEKLFF. The chain uses TRBV2 and TRBJ1-4; 9 positions match TRBD1. Germline-derived CDR1 and CDR2 are SNHLY and FYNNEI. The trim removed 5 bases at V and 6 bases at J, leaving 13 bases unmatched. This CDR3 is 17 amino acids long.

This chain links TRBV2 with TRBJ1-1; 9 nucleotides align to TRBD1. The CDR3 runs 16 residues. The V and J ends lost 5 bases and 5 bases, in that order; junction bases with no gene match: 12. Germline V gene lookup returns CDR1 SNHLY and CDR2 FYNNEI. The CDR3 sequence is CASSTSPDRGGTEAFF. As DNA, the CDR3 is TGTGCCAGCAGTACCTCGCCCGACAGGGGGGGGACTGAAGCTTTCTTT.

The chain joins TRBV5-6 to TRBJ2-7, with 7 nucleotides matching TRBD1. The ends lost 5 bases at V and 3 bases at J; junction bases unmatched: 8. CDR1 SGHDT and CDR2 YYEEEE come from the germline V gene. The CDR3 sequence is 14 residues long. The CDR3 protein is CASSVTGQIYEQYF. The CDR3 region has the DNA TGTGCCAGCAGTGTTACGGGACAGATCTACGAGCAGTACTTC.

The chain employs TRBV13 and TRBJ1-1, with 8 bases that match TRBD1. The CDR3 spans 17 residues. Germline lookup yields CDR1 PRHDT and CDR2 FYEKMQ (reference sequence). V gave up 5 bases and J gave up 3 bases; unmatched junction bases: 14. CDR3 region: CASSQIAGGKFYTEAFF. The CDR3 nucleotides read TGTGCCAGCAGCCAGATTGCAGGGGGCAAGTTTTACACTGAAGCTTTCTTT.

This chain joins TRBV2 and TRBJ1-5; 8 nucleotides agree with TRBD1. With 1 base clipped from V and 0 bases from J, the junction kept 8 bases outside the gene matches. Germline assignment: CDR1 SNHLY and CDR2 FYNNEI. This CDR3 has 18 amino acids. The CDR3 DNA reads as TGTGCCAGCAGTGAAGGCAGACAGGGGTCAAATAGCAATCAGCCCCAGCATTTT. It encodes CASSEGRQGSNSNQPQHF.

V is TRBV19 and J is TRBJ1-5; 9 nucleotides agree with TRBD1. This CDR3 has 16 residues. Germline CDR1 is LNHDA and CDR2 is SQIVND (reference sequence). Trimming at V came to 7 bases and at J to 4 bases, leaving 11 bases not matched to a gene. CDR3 nucleotide sequence: TGTGCCAGTATGCGGGGACAGGGAGTTGTTAATCAGCCCCAGCATTTT. It yields the protein CASMRGQGVVNQPQHF.

This sequence joins TRBV5-4 and TRBJ2-5; 11 bases fit TRBD2. V gave up 4 bases and J gave up 3 bases; unmatched junction bases: 2. Germline values: CDR1 SGHNT, CDR2 YYREEE (reference sequence). CDR3 length equals 14 residues. The CDR3, as DNA: TGTGCCAGCAGCCGGGGACTAGCGGAAGAGACCCAGTACTTC. It translates to CASSRGLAEETQYF.

This clone was seen a handful of times. The chain employs TRBV5-1 and TRBJ2-1; weak D call: TRBD2 (5 bases). The ends were cut back, 0 bases at V and 5 bases at J, with 9 bases in the middle. This CDR3 spans 14 amino acids. Germline values: CDR1 SGHRS, CDR2 YFSETQ. The CDR3, as DNA: TGCGCCAGCAGCTTGGGGACTGGAGACAATGAGCAGTTCTTC. Amino acid sequence: CASSLGTGDNEQFF.

J is TRBJ2-3 and V is TRBV10-3; D not resolved. The CDR3 totals 17 residues. Trimming removed 6 bases at V and 1 base at J, with 20 bases between. Germline CDR1 reads ENHRY; CDR2 reads SYGVKD. The CDR3 is CAIRPNLFQAGTDTQYF. The CDR3 DNA reads as TGTGCCATCAGGCCTAACCTCTTCCAGGCGGGCACAGATACGCAGTATTTT.

CDR3 in DNA: TGTGCCAGCAGTTTAGCCCTAAAGTTCACAGATACGCAGTATTTT. Amino acid sequence: CASSLALKFTDTQYF. The genes are TRBV6-5 and TRBJ2-3; D not certain. The length of the CDR3 is 15 residues. The germline V gene has CDR1 MNHEY and CDR2 SVGAGI. Trimming removed 4 bases from V and 2 bases from J, with 13 bases in between.